This TCR beta chain was observed in a study of T cells after yellow fever vaccination. Points from the study as a whole: Highly abundant clonotypes carried over from the bulk population could end up in FACS-sorted repertoires as contaminants. Researchers report a weaker secondary response that nonetheless peaked faster, day 5 versus 15.

CDR3 length: 14 amino acids. Germline V lookup: CDR1 SQVTM, CDR2 ANQGSEA. The V segment lost 7 bases and the J segment 2 bases; nucleotides outside the gene matches: 11. In its sample, this clonotype was seen many times. Its antigen remains unknown. TCRdb re-called the 5' RACE reads through MiXCR, storing one row per CDR3 protein. The repertoire holds about 350,000 distinct CDR3 sequences, with roughly 12% as singletons. Sequences were derived from PBMCs, sampled on the day of the first yellow fever vaccination. This chain connects TRBV29-1 to TRBJ2-7; 7 bases line up with TRBD1. This TCR was recovered from a man in his late teens or twenties who received the YFV17D yellow fever vaccine. The CDR3 is CSAKQTGSPYEQYF. The CDR3 DNA reads as TGCAGCGCCAAACAGACAGGGTCCCCCTACGAGCAGTACTTC.